Below, 27 T cell receptor beta chains from the same sample are listed, as sequenced in a study of regulatory T cells in long-lasting Graves disease. Documented time point: newly diagnosed GD, antithyroid drugs for less than 3 months. Making the TCR library involved RNA that had been extracted from PBMCs. Library construction for TCR beta used iRepertoire HTBI primers and Arm-PCR of CDR3 regions. TCRdb independently ran MiXCR on the multiplex PCR reads; one entry per CDR3 protein. The sample has 250,000 or so distinct CDR3 sequences, 15% to 20% seen once; the top ten hold 14%. These data also featured in a second study, about T cells in Graves' hyperthyroidism and ophthalmopathy.

Sequences were derived from peripheral blood mononuclear cells (PBMCs), sampled at new diagnosis, from a patient treated with antithyroid drugs. The receptors come from a woman in her 30s with Graves disease.

Ten or more counts support this clonotype. The V gene is TRBV5-4, the J gene TRBJ2-5, with TRBD2 identical over 12 bases. The CDR3 spans 16 residues. Germline V gene data show CDR1 as SGHNT and CDR2 as YYREEE (reference sequence). The V segment lost 4 bases and the J segment 1 base; nucleotides outside the gene matches: 5. The CDR3 coding sequence is TGTGCCAGCAGCCTTGGACTAGCGGGGACCCAAGAGACCCAGTACTTC. It specifies CASSLGLAGTQETQYF.

The chain combines TRBV2 with TRBJ2-4; D remains ambiguous. The CDR3 sequence is 12 residues long. From germline, CDR1 is SNHLY and CDR2 FYNNEI. Trimming left V 8 bases short and J 9 bases short, with 14 bases between. The CDR3 region has the DNA TGTGCCAGCTGGGCAAATGGTAGCATTCAGTACTTC. Translated: CASWANGSIQYF.

This clonotype was found many times. The chain uses TRBV12-3 or TRBV12-4 and TRBJ1-5; TRBD1 matches at 10 bases. The V gene end was trimmed by 7 bases and the J gene end by 5 bases; junction bases not matched to a gene: 5. CDR3 length: 14 residues. CDR3 region: CASTVTGGDQPQHF. DNA for the CDR3: TGTGCCAGCACCGTGACAGGGGGCGATCAGCCCCAGCATTTT.

The genes are TRBV19 and TRBJ1-2; TRBD1 aligns across 9 bases. The V segment lost 5 bases and the J segment 8 bases; nucleotides outside the gene matches: 12. The CDR3 is 15 amino acids. CDR1 and CDR2 from the germline V gene are LNHDA and SQIVND (reference sequence). The CDR3: CASSVRPGQGSGYTF. CDR3 DNA sequence: TGTGCCAGTAGTGTCCGACCGGGACAGGGTAGCGGCTACACCTTC.

This clonotype was detected many times. CDR3 protein: CASSLTGTGYTF. For the CDR3, the DNA is TGTGCCAGCAGCCTGACAGGGACCGGCTACACCTTC. The chain recombines TRBV5-4 with TRBJ1-2; 7 bases line up with TRBD1. With V trimmed by 4 bases and J by 8 bases, 5 bases remained unmatched. Per germline, CDR1 SGHNT and CDR2 YYREEE (reference sequence). This CDR3 spans 12 amino acids.

This clonotype has a count of ten or more. This chain connects TRBV7-8 to TRBJ1-2; weak D call: TRBD1 (5 bases). The V end was cut by 5 bases, the J end by 8 bases, with 18 bases between. Germline CDR1 and CDR2: SGHVS and FQNEAQ. The CDR3 extends over 14 amino acids. CDR3 nucleotide sequence: TGTGCCAGCAGCCAGCGGCAGCCCAGGGAGGGCTACACCTTC. The encoded protein is CASSQRQPREGYTF. The full variable domain, completed using reference TRBV7-8 and TRBJ1-2, is GAGVSQSPRYKVAKRGQDVALRCDPISGHVSLFWYQQALGQGPEFLTYFQNEAQLDKSGLPSDRFFAERPEGSVSTLKIQRTQQEDSAVYLCASSQRQPREGYTFGSGTRLTVV.

To note about this clonotype: One base separates it from a far larger clone, so it is likely a read error. The V gene is TRBV7-3, the J gene TRBJ1-2; 7 bases agree with TRBD1. Germline V gene data show CDR1 as SGHTA and CDR2 as FQGTGA. V was pared by 2 bases and J by 7 bases, with 10 bases of the junction left unmatched. This CDR3 region has 15 residues. The CDR3 coding sequence is TGTGCCAGCAGCTTAGATATGGAGACAGGGTTTGGCTACACCTTC. Residues: CASSLDMETGFGYTF. Based on the CDR3 plus reference TRBV7-3 and TRBJ1-2, the full variable domain is GAGVSQTPSNKVTEKGKYVELRCDPISGHTALYWYRQSLGQGPEFLIYFQGTGAADDSGLPNDRFFAVRPEGSVSTLKIQRTERGDSAVYLCASSLDMETGFGYTFGSGTRLTVV.

CDR3: CASRDPGQGDGYTF. The CDR3 DNA reads TGTGCCAGCAGAGACCCGGGACAGGGAGATGGCTACACCTTC. This chain links TRBV6-2 or TRBV6-3 with TRBJ1-2, with TRBD1 matching 9 bases. V lost 6 bases, J lost 6 bases, and 8 bases stayed unmatched. Germline V CDR1 and CDR2: MNHEY, SVGEGT. CDR3 length: 14 residues.

The genes are TRBV5-1 and TRBJ1-5; unclear D gene. The CDR3 has 15 amino acids. The germline CDR1 and CDR2 sequences are SGHRS and YFSETQ. V was shortened by 0 bases and J by 4 bases, with 11 bases between the two germline ends. The DNA of the CDR3 is TGCGCCAGCAGCTTGGATGGGTTTCCTAATCAGCCCCAGCATTTT. The encoded protein is CASSLDGFPNQPQHF. The full variable domain, rest sourced from reference TRBV5-1 and TRBJ1-5, is KAGVTQTPRYLIKTRGQQVTLSCSPISGHRSVSWYQQTPGQGLQFLFEYFSETQRNKGNFPGRFSGRQFSNSRSEMNVSTLELGDSALYLCASSLDGFPNQPQHFGDGTRLSIL.

There are many counts of this clonotype. The rearrangement links TRBV11-2 to TRBJ1-1, with 7 bases matching TRBD1. After removal of 5 bases from V and 1 base from J, the junction contained 16 bases not matched to a gene. The CDR3 consists of 18 residues. Germline V lookup: CDR1 SGHAT, CDR2 FQNNGV. The CDR3 coding sequence is TGTGCCAGCAGCCGAAGTTCCGGGACAGCCTACGCGAACACTGAAGCTTTCTTT. Translated, it gives CASSRSSGTAYANTEAFF. Drawing the rest from reference TRBV11-2 and TRBJ1-1, the complete variable domain is EAGVAQSPRYKIIEKRQSVAFWCNPISGHATLYWYQQILGQGPKLLIQFQNNGVVDDSQLPKDRFSAERLKGVDSTLKIQPAKLEDSAVYLCASSRSSGTAYANTEAFFGQGTRLTVV.

This rearrangement joins TRBV29-1 to TRBJ1-2; the D is unclear. The CDR3 extends over 12 amino acids. Trimming cost V 1 base and J 2 bases, with 5 bases left between them. Germline values: CDR1 SQVTM, CDR2 ANQGSEA. The CDR3 region is CSVEAENYGYTF. In DNA, the CDR3 is TGCAGCGTTGAAGCGGAAAACTATGGCTACACCTTC. Full variable domain (remainder filled in from reference TRBV29-1 and TRBJ1-2): SAVISQKPSRDICQRGTSLTIQCQVDSQVTMMFWYRQQPGQSLTLIATANQGSEATYESGFVIDKFPISRPNLTFSTLTVSNMSPEDSSIYLCSVEAENYGYTFGSGTRLTVV.

This clonotype has a count of ten or more. The chain links TRBV20-1 to TRBJ2-1; 10 nucleotides align to TRBD2. CDR1 is DFQATT and CDR2 is SNEGSKA in the germline V gene (reference sequence). With 0 bases clipped from V and 7 bases from J, the junction kept 3 bases outside the gene matches. This CDR3 region has 14 residues. The CDR3 is CSARESGGANEQFF. CDR3 nucleotide sequence: TGCAGTGCTAGAGAAAGCGGGGGGGCTAATGAGCAGTTCTTC.

In this sample, this clonotype turned up many times. V gene TRBV6-5 combines with J gene TRBJ2-2, with 10 bases aligning to TRBD1. Germline values: CDR1 MNHEY, CDR2 SVGAGI. This CDR3 is built from 16 residues. V lost 2 bases and J lost 3; bases outside the gene matches: 3. The DNA for the CDR3 is TGTGCCAGCAGTTACCGACAGGGGGCGGACACCGGGGAGCTGTTTTTT. Translated: CASSYRQGADTGELFF.

V usage is TRBV25-1 and J usage is TRBJ1-2, with TRBD1 as a possible D gene (6 bases). The V gene lost 6 bases and the J gene lost 0 bases, with 11 bases spanning the gap. This CDR3 has 14 residues. Germline V CDR1 and CDR2: MGHDK, SYGVNS. Here the CDR3 reads CASRDTGSNYGYTF. The CDR3 region has the DNA TGTGCCAGCAGGGACACAGGGTCTAACTATGGCTACACCTTC.

In its sample, this clonotype was seen a few times. The genes are TRBV4-2 and TRBJ1-4, with D unclear. Germline assignment: CDR1 LGHNA and CDR2 YNFKEQ. The CDR3 consists of 12 residues. Between the trimmed V and J ends, which lost 1 base and 8 bases, there was a span of 5 bases. CDR3 DNA: TGTGCCAGCAGCCAAGGAAGGGAAAAACTGTTTTTT. This encodes CASSQGREKLFF.

This clonotype was seen ten or more times. V usage is TRBV6-2 or TRBV6-3 and J usage is TRBJ2-3; TRBD2 might be the D (7 bases). Germline assignment: CDR1 MNHEY and CDR2 SVGEGT. The ends were cut back, 0 bases at V and 1 base at J, with 11 bases in the middle. This CDR3 spans 16 amino acids. In DNA form, the CDR3 reads TGTGCCAGCAGTTACTCGGCGGGGGCCCGCACAGATACGCAGTATTTT. It codes for CASSYSAGARTDTQYF.

Here the CDR3 reads CSAREGGGWETQYF. The CDR3, as DNA: TGCAGTGCTAGAGAAGGGGGGGGTTGGGAGACCCAGTACTTC. This chain uses TRBV20-1 with TRBJ2-5; weak D call: TRBD2 (7 bases). Per the germline V gene, CDR1 is DFQATT and CDR2 is SNEGSKA (reference sequence). CDR3 length equals 14 residues. V dropped 0 bases and J dropped 5 bases, with 13 bases sitting between them.

This clonotype was counted many times. The J gene is TRBJ1-2, the V gene TRBV10-3, with no clear D. V was shortened by 5 bases and J by 2 bases, with 6 bases between the two germline ends. The CDR3 consists of 12 residues. In germline, CDR1 is ENHRY, CDR2 SYGVKD. CDR3 sequence: CAISTVNYGYTF. CDR3 DNA sequence: TGTGCCATCAGTACGGTGAACTATGGCTACACCTTC.

This clonotype was picked up many times. The chain links TRBV4-1 to TRBJ2-3; no clear D gene. Germline values: CDR1 MGHRA, CDR2 YSYEKL. The ends were cut back, 1 base at V and 10 bases at J, with 12 bases in the middle. This CDR3 region has 13 residues. CDR3 residues: CASSQGVRVSQYF. The CDR3 DNA reads as TGCGCCAGCAGCCAAGGTGTACGGGTTTCGCAGTATTTT.

The V gene is TRBV6-1, the J gene TRBJ2-7; a weak D match, TRBD1 (5 bases). The V gene lost 5 bases and the J gene lost 4 bases, with 15 bases spanning the gap. Germline-derived CDR1 and CDR2 are MNHNS and SASEGT. The CDR3 totals 14 residues. CDR3 region: CASSKTEATYEQYF. CDR3 DNA sequence: TGTGCCAGCAGTAAGACAGAGGCCACGTACGAGCAGTACTTC.

There are many counts of this clonotype. The chain is built from TRBV20-1 and TRBJ2-3; 9 bases are shared with TRBD2. V was pared by 6 bases and J by 1 base, with 2 bases of the junction left unmatched. Germline loops: CDR1 DFQATT, CDR2 SNEGSKA (reference sequence). The CDR3 is 13 amino acids. This CDR3 reads CSARLAGTDTQYF. In DNA form, the CDR3 reads TGCAGTGCCAGACTAGCGGGCACAGATACGCAGTATTTT.

A word on this clonotype: A junction end diverges from the germline sequence, so it may reflect a read error. This chain connects TRBV18 to TRBJ1-2, with a possible D match to TRBD1 (6 bases). The CDR3 has 13 amino acids. CDR1 and CDR2 from the germline V gene are KGHSH and LQKENI. CDR3 in amino acids: CASPPRDTYGYTF. The DNA of the CDR3 is TGTGCCAGCCCACCGCGGGACACCTATGGCTACACCTTC.

This clonotype was observed at least ten times. The chain has TRBV6-1 and TRBJ2-5, with 10 bases matching TRBD1. Germline CDR1 and CDR2: MNHNS and SASEGT. This CDR3 contains 15 residues. With 6 bases clipped from V and 2 bases from J, the junction kept 6 bases outside the gene matches. The CDR3 nucleotides are TGTGCCAGCAGCTCCGGGACAGGGGATCAAGAGACCCAGTACTTC. It specifies CASSSGTGDQETQYF.

The sample holds a few counts of this clonotype. The CDR3 here is CASSSAGRIHQPQHF. As DNA, the CDR3 is TGTGCCAGCAGCTCCGCTGGCCGGATCCATCAGCCCCAGCATTTT. The chain links TRBV7-9 to TRBJ1-5, with no clear D. This CDR3 has 15 residues. The germline V and J ends were trimmed by 4 bases and 5 bases, with 15 bases remaining between them. Germline loops: CDR1 SEHNR, CDR2 FQNEAQ (reference sequence).

This clonotype appeared many times. This rearrangement joins TRBV5-8 to TRBJ1-1; D is unclear. Per the germline V gene, CDR1 is SGHTS and CDR2 is YDEGEE. There are 14 residues in the CDR3. Trimming took off 1 base at V and 0 bases at J, with 7 bases between the two ends. CDR3 in amino acids: CASSLNNMNTEAFF. CDR3 coding DNA: TGTGCCAGCAGCTTGAACAACATGAACACTGAAGCTTTCTTT.

This clonotype was observed at least ten times. The chain couples TRBV3-1 to TRBJ2-2; the D gene is possibly TRBD2 (5 bases). The CDR3 loop spans 14 amino acids. Looked up from germline, CDR1 is LGHDT and CDR2 is YNNKEL (reference sequence). V shed 2 bases and J shed 3 bases, with 7 bases lying between them. Here the CDR3 DNA reads TGTGCCAGCAGCCAACTTAGCGACACCGGGGAGCTGTTTTTT. Translated, it gives CASSQLSDTGELFF.

In its sample, this clonotype was seen many times. The genes are TRBV7-2 and TRBJ2-3; no clear D. The CDR3 loop spans 14 amino acids. V gave up 2 bases and J gave up 0 bases, with 6 bases separating them. CDR1 is SGHTA, CDR2 FQGNSA, per germline. CDR3 nucleotide sequence: TGTGCCAGCAGCTTAAACCCCAGCACAGATACGCAGTATTTT. Translated, it gives CASSLNPSTDTQYF.